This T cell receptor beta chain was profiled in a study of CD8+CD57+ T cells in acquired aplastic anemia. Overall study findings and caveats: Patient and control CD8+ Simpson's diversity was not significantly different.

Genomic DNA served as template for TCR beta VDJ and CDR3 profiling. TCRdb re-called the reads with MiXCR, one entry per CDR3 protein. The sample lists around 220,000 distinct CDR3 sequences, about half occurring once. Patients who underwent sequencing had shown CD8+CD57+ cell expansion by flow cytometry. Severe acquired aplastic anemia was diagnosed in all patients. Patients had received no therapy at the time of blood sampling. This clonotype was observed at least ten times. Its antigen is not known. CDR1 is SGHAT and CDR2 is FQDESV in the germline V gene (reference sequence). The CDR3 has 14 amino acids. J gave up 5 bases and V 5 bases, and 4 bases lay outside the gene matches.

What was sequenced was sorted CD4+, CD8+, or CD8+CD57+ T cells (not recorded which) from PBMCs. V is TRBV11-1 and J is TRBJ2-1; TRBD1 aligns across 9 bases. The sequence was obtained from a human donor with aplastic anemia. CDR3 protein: CASSRDRVNNEQFF. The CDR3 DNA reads TGTGCCAGCAGCCGGGACAGGGTCAACAATGAGCAGTTCTTC.